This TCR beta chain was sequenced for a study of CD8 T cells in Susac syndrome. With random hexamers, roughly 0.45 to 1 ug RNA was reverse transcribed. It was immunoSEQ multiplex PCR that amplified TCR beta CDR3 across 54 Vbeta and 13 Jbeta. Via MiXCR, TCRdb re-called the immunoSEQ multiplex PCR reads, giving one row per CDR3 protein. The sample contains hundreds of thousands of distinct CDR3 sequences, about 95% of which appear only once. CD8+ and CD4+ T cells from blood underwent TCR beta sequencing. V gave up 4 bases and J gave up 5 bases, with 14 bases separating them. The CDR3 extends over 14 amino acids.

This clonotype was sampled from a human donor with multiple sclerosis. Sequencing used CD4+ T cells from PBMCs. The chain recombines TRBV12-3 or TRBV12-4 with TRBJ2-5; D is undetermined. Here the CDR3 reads CASSSGYLGETQYF. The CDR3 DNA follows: TGTGCCAGCAGTTCCGGGTATCTCGGGGAGACCCAGTACTTC.